This T cell receptor (beta chain) derives from a study of shared clonotypes between healthy human individuals. The study, taken as a whole, reports: The study found lower generation probabilities in non-shared clonotypes than in those shared by all four donors.

Regarding this clone: Its specificity is unknown. The sample holds other DNA sequences that translate to the same CDR3.

This table comes from immunoSEQ multiplex PCR, and its TCRdb copy is limited to in-frame clones, with some not included. This table holds fewer than 1.4 million clones, approximately 78% found once. The ends were cut back, 1 base at V and 5 bases at J, with 8 bases in the middle. CDR1 and CDR2 from the germline V gene are LGHNA and YSLEER. This CDR3 contains 13 residues. Sequencing used memory CD4+ T cells from PBMCs. The subset is: CD45RA-negative fraction. The sequence was obtained from a man younger than 35 in good health. Some clones in this sample may be carry-over from other donors' samples. The chain is built from TRBV4-3 and TRBJ2-5, with a weak D call TRBD2 (5 bases). The DNA for the CDR3 is TGCGCCAGCAGCCAAGTGGGAGTGGAGACCCAGTACTTC. Protein: CASSQVGVETQYF.